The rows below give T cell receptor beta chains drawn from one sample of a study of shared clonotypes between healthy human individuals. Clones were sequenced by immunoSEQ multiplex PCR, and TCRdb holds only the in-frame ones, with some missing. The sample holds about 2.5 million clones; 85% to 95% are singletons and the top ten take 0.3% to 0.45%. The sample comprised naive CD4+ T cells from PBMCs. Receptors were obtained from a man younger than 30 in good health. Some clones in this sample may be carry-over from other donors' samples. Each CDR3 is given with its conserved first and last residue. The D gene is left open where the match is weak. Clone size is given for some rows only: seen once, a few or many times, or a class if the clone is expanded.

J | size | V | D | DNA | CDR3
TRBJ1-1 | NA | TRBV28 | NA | TGTGCCAGCAGTTTGGGTGCAGGAGGCACTGAAGCTTTCTTT | CASSLGAGGTEAFF
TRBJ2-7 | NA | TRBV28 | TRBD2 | TGTGCCAGGGCGGGGGCTAGCGGGTCGGGACTATACGAGCAGTACTTC | CARAGASGSGLYEQYF
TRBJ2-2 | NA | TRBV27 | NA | TGTGCCAGCAGTCCGCCAAAAACCGGGGAGCTGTTTTTT | CASSPPKTGELFF
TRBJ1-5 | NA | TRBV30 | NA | TGTGCCTGGAGTTTGGGGCCGGGGCAGCCCCAGCATTTT | CAWSLGPGQPQHF
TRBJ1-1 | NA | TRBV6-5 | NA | TGTGCCAGCAGTCCCCCCGGGGGAAGGACTGAAGCTTTCTTT | CASSPPGGRTEAFF
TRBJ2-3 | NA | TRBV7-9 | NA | TGTGCCAGCAGTCCCCCCGGGGGTACGCAGTATTTT | CASSPPGGTQYF
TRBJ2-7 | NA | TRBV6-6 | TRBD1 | TGTGCCAGCAGGGCCGGGACAGGAAACTACGAGCAGTACTTC | CASRAGTGNYEQYF
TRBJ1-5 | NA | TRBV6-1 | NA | TGTGCCAGCGGGAAGGGGCAGGGTCAGCCCCAGCATTTT | CASGKGQGQPQHF
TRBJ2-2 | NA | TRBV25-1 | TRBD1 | TGTGCCAGCAGTGGAAACAGGGGTCCCACCGGGGAGCTGTTTTTT | CASSGNRGPTGELFF
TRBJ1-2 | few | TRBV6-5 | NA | TGTGCCAGCAGTTACCGGGACACTAACTATGGCTACACCTTC | CASSYRDTNYGYTF
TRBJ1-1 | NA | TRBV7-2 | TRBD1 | TGTGCCAGCAGCTCCGACAGGGGCACTGAAGCTTTCTTT | CASSSDRGTEAFF
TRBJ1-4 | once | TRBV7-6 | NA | TGTGCCAGCAGCTGGGGGACGGGGAAGGATGAAAAACTGTTTTTT | CASSWGTGKDEKLFF
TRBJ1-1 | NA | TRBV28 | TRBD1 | TGTGCCAGCAGTTTATTGGACAGGGTCACTGAAGCTTTCTTT | CASSLLDRVTEAFF
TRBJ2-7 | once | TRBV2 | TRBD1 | TGTGCCAGCACCGCACAGGGGGGCTACGAGCAGTACTTC | CASTAQGGYEQYF
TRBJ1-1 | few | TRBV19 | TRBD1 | TGTGCCAGTAGTGGTCTCATCAGGGGGAGTGAAGCTTTCTTT | CASSGLIRGSEAFF
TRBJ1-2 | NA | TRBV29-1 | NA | TGCAGCGCAGGAGGTTCGGGTGGCTACACCTTC | CSAGGSGGYTF
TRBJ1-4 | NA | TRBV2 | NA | TGTGCCAGCAGCCCTGACGGGGGCCTACGGGAAAAACTGTTTTTT | CASSPDGGLREKLFF
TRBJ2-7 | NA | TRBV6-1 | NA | TGTGCCAGCACATCCCACCAGGGTCTCTCCTACGAGCAGTACTTC | CASTSHQGLSYEQYF
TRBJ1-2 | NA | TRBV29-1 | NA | TGCAGCGTTGGGGTCCCAGGGTGGGATGGCTACACCTTC | CSVGVPGWDGYTF
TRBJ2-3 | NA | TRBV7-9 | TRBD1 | TGTGCCAGCAGCTTGGGGACAGGCAGCACAGATACGCAGTATTTT | CASSLGTGSTDTQYF
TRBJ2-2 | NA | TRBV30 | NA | TGTGCCTGGAGGGTCCTGTCTAACACCGGGGAGCTGTTTTTT | CAWRVLSNTGELFF
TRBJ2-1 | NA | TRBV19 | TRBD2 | TGTGCCAGTAGAAAGGACCACGGAGCGGGAGGGAACAATGAGCAGTTCTTC | CASRKDHGAGGNNEQFF
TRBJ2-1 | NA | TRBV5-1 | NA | TGCGCCAGCAGCTTCGAGGGGGGGAATGAGCAGTTCTTC | CASSFEGGNEQFF
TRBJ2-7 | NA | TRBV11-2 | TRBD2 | TGTGCCAGCAGCCCCACTAGGACTAGCGGGGCCCAAGAGCAGTACTTC | CASSPTRTSGAQEQYF
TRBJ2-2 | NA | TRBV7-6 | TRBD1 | TGTGCCAGCAGCCTTTACCCCACGGGACAGGGGTCCGGGGAGCTGTTTTTT | CASSLYPTGQGSGELFF
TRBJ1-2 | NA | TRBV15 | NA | TGTGCCACCAGCAGAGAGGTCCGGAGTACCTATGGCTACACCTTC | CATSREVRSTYGYTF
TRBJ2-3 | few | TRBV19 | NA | TGTGCCAGTAGTATAGCGATCCGGAGCACAGATACGCAGTATTTT | CASSIAIRSTDTQYF
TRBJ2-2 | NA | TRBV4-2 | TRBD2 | TGTGCCAGCAGCCAGAGGACTACGGGGGGCGGGGAGCTGTTTTTT | CASSQRTTGGGELFF
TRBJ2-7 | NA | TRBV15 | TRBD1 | TGTGCCACCAGCCGACAGGGACAGAACTCCTACGAGCAGTACTTC | CATSRQGQNSYEQYF
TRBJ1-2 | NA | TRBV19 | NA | TGTGCCAGTAGAATGCCGGGAGCTAACTATGGCTACACCTTC | CASRMPGANYGYTF
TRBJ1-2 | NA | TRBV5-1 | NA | TGCGCCAGCAGCTTGGCCCGAGCGGGGAGGCCTAACTATGGCTACACCTTC | CASSLARAGRPNYGYTF
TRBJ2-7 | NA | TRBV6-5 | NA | TGTGCCACTCTGCACCCGGTTAACTACGAGCAGTACTTC | CATLHPVNYEQYF
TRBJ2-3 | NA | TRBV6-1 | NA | TGTGCCAGCAGTGGCCGGAGGGATGGTACAGATACGCAGTATTTT | CASSGRRDGTDTQYF
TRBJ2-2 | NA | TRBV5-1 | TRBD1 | TGCGCCAGCAGACCATCCGGGACAGGGGGCTCCGGGGAGCTGTTTTTT | CASRPSGTGGSGELFF
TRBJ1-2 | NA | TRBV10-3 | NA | TGTGCCATCAGTGAGGGGGCTTCCTACTATGGCTACACCTTC | CAISEGASYYGYTF
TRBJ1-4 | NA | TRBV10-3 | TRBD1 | TGTGCCATCAGTGACCCGGGACAGGGTAATGAAAAACTGTTTTTT | CAISDPGQGNEKLFF
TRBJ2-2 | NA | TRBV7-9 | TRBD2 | TGTGCCAGCACTTATACGAGACTAGCGGGAGGTCGATACACCGGGGAGCTGTTTTTT | CASTYTRLAGGRYTGELFF
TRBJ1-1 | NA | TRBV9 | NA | TGTGCCAGCAGCTTCCGGGCAGGCACTGAAGCTTTCTTT | CASSFRAGTEAFF
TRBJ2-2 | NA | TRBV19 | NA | TGTGCCAGTAGTCACTATGACGGGGAGCTGTTTTTT | CASSHYDGELFF
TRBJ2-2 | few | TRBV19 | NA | TGTGCCAGTAGTCCGGGCCGGACCGACGAGCTGTTTTTT | CASSPGRTDELFF
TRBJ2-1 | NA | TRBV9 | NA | TGTGCCAGCAGCGTATCGGCTAGCGTCGGCAATGAGCAGTTCTTC | CASSVSASVGNEQFF
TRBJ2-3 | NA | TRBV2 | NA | TGTGCCAGCCTTGACCGGGGGCCAGATACGCAGTATTTT | CASLDRGPDTQYF
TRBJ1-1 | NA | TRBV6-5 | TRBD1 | TGTGCCAGCAGTTACTCGAGGACAGGGGGTGAAGCTTTCTTT | CASSYSRTGGEAFF
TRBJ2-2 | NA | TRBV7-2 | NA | TGTGCCAGCAGCTTAGAAGGAGTCCCCGGGGAGCTGTTTTTT | CASSLEGVPGELFF
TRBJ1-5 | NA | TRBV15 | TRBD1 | TGTGCCACCAGCAGGTTGAGGACAGGGCCGTCGAATAGCAATCAGCCCCAGCATTTT | CATSRLRTGPSNSNQPQHF
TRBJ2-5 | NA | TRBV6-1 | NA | TGTGCCAGCACAAGGAGTCAAGAGACCCAGTACTTC | CASTRSQETQYF
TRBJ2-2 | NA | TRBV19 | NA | TGTGCCAGTAGTATAGATTGGGGAACTAGCTGGAAAAACACCGGGGAGCTGTTTTTT | CASSIDWGTSWKNTGELFF
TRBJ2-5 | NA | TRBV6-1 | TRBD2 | TGTGCCAGCGCGGGCGGGGGCCAAGAGACCCAGTACTTC | CASAGGGQETQYF
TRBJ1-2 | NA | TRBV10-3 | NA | TGTGCCATCAGTGAAATATCCCGGGGAAGTAGCTACACCTTC | CAISEISRGSSYTF
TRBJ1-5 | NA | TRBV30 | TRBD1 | TGTGCCTGGGACAGGGGGTATGGCAATCAGCCCCAGCATTTT | CAWDRGYGNQPQHF
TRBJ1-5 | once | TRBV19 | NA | TGTGCCAGTAGTACGCTTTCATGGCGCAATCAGCCCCAGCATTTT | CASSTLSWRNQPQHF
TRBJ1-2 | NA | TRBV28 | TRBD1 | TGTGCCAGCAGTAGAAACACTCCGGGACAGGGAGACTATGGCTACACCTTC | CASSRNTPGQGDYGYTF
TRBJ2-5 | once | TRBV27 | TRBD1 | TGTGCCAGCAGCTCTCGGACAGGGTCGGGCGAGACCCAGTACTTC | CASSSRTGSGETQYF
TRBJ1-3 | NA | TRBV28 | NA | TGTGCCAGCAGTCCTCACCTCAGCTACTCTGGAAACACCATATATTTT | CASSPHLSYSGNTIYF
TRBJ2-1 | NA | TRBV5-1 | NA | TGCGCCAGCAGCTTGGACAGGGATGAGCAGTTCTTC | CASSLDRDEQFF
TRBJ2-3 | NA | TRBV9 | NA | TGTGCCAGCGGCCAGGGCGGGAACCCAGATACGCAGTATTTT | CASGQGGNPDTQYF
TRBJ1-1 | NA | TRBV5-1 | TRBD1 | TGCGCCAGCAGCGACCGGGACAGGCAACCGGGGACTGAAGCTTTCTTT | CASSDRDRQPGTEAFF
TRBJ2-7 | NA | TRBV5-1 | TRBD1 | TGCGCCAGCAGAGGGGACAGGGGATACGAGCAGTACTTC | CASRGDRGYEQYF
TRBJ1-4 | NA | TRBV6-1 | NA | TGTGCCAGCAGTTTGATTACAGGTCTTGGGGAAAAACTGTTTTTT | CASSLITGLGEKLFF
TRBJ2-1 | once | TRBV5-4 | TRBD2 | TGTGCCAGCAGCCCGAGGACTAGCGGGAGGTCCTACAATGAGCAGTTCTTC | CASSPRTSGRSYNEQFF